This T cell receptor (beta chain) originates from a study of early T cells in non-severe SARS-CoV-2 infection. This clonotype was recorded at least ten times. One entry per CDR3 protein results from TCRdb running MiXCR on the 5' RACE reads. The sample includes tens of thousands of distinct CDR3 sequences, around 13% of them seen just once. The CDR3 loop spans 19 amino acids. Germline V lookup: CDR1 SEHNR, CDR2 FQNEAQ (reference sequence). The V end was cut by 1 base, the J end by 2 bases, with 23 bases between. The receptor comes from an adult who was a healthcare worker with PCR-confirmed SARS-CoV-2 infection or an uninfected control (not recorded which). Sequences were obtained from whole blood. The chain employs TRBV7-9 and TRBJ2-5; weak D call: TRBD2 (5 bases). The CDR3 DNA reads as TGTGCCAGCAGCTTAGGTTCGGGGTACATTACGTCCCCACAAGAGACCCAGTACTTC. Encoded protein: CASSLGSGYITSPQETQYF.